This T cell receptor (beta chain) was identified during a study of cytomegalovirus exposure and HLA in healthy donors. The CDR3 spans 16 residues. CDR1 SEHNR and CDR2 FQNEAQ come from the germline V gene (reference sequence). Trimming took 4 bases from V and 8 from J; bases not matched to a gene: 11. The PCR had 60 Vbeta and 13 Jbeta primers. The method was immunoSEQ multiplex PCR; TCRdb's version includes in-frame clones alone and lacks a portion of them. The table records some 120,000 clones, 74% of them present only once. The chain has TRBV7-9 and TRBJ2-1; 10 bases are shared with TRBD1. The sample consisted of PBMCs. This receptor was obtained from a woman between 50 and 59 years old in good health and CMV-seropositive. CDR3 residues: CASSSSLRTGGYEQFF. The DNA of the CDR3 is TGTGCCAGCAGCTCATCGCTTAGGACAGGGGGTTATGAGCAGTTCTTC.